This T cell receptor beta chain derives from a study of shared clonotypes between healthy human individuals. The naive CD8 population came from CD45RO-negative cells selected for CCR7, without terminally differentiated effector memory CD45RA+ cells. Donors, healthy HIV-negative adults, lacked recent acute infections or vaccinations. Study-level results: Of the naive CD4 clonotypes, roughly 5.5% were shared across a few donors. Non-shared clonotypes had lower generation probabilities than clonotypes shared by all four sorted-subset donors.

A word on this clone: As yet, its antigen is unknown.

Only in-frame clones appear in the TCRdb table, and some are missing; sequencing was by immunoSEQ multiplex PCR. The sample yields roughly 770,000 clones, about 96% seen once. V was trimmed by 5 bases and J by 7 bases, leaving 13 bases between them. This CDR3 has 13 residues. Germline V gene sequence: CDR1 SGHNT, CDR2 YYREEE (reference sequence). The TCR comes from a young man in good health. Input material: naive CD8+ T cells sorted from blood. This rearrangement joins TRBV5-4 to TRBJ2-1; no reliable D call. The CDR3 here is CASSPELGNEQFF. CDR3 nucleotide sequence: TGTGCCAGCAGTCCCGAACTCGGGAATGAGCAGTTCTTC.